Following are 26 T cell receptor beta chains from one sample sequenced in a study of identical twins. A single record per CDR3 protein comes from TCRdb applying MiXCR to the 5' RACE reads. The table records approximately 890,000 distinct CDR3 sequences, 9% to 15% of them present only once. This sample also belongs to another study, concerning yellow fever vaccine responses in identical twins.

Input material: PBMCs. The origin of the receptors is a woman under 30 in good health.

Many counts were recorded for this clonotype. The V call is TRBV7-8, the J call TRBJ2-7; D is undetermined. This CDR3 is built from 14 residues. V was shortened by 8 bases and J by 3 bases, with 17 bases between the two germline ends. The germline CDR1 and CDR2 sequences are SGHVS and FQNEAQ. The CDR3 nucleotides read TGTGCCAGCGCCCCGCTGGGAACTGTCTACGAGCAGTACTTC. Residues: CASAPLGTVYEQYF.

This clonotype has only a few counts. This chain joins TRBV5-6 and TRBJ2-3, with 11 bases aligning to TRBD2. This CDR3 contains 17 residues. From germline, CDR1 is SGHDT and CDR2 YYEEEE. Trimming removed 2 bases from V and 2 bases from J; junction bases left unmatched: 7. The CDR3 sequence: CASSFGQGLADTDTQYF. For the CDR3, the DNA is TGTGCCAGCAGCTTTGGCCAGGGACTAGCGGACACAGATACGCAGTATTTT.

The CDR3 nucleotides are TGTGCCAGCAGCCTTACAGGGTCCATCCACGAGCAGTACTTC. This translates into CASSLTGSIHEQYF. The rearrangement joins TRBV7-9 to TRBJ2-7; the D gene is possibly TRBD1 (6 bases). There are 14 residues in the CDR3. Germline V gene lookup returns CDR1 SEHNR and CDR2 FQNEAQ (reference sequence). V gave up 5 bases and J gave up 5 bases, with 16 bases separating them.

This clonotype was counted many times. V is TRBV12-3 or TRBV12-4 and J is TRBJ2-7, with 13 positions matching TRBD2. The CDR3 runs to 14 residues. Germline trimming cut 7 bases from V and 4 bases from J; bases unmatched to any gene: 4. The CDR3 region is CASTSGLAGYEQYF. The CDR3 bases are TGTGCCAGCACATCGGGACTAGCGGGATACGAGCAGTACTTC.

This clonotype has a handful of counts. The J gene is TRBJ2-1, the V gene TRBV7-9, with D unresolved. In germline, CDR1 is SEHNR, CDR2 FQNEAQ (reference sequence). V was clipped by 5 bases and J by 2 bases, with 16 bases between them. The CDR3 runs to 16 residues. The CDR3 DNA is TGTGCCAGCAGCCCGAAACCTGGCCAGACCTACAATGAGCAGTTCTTC. Translated: CASSPKPGQTYNEQFF.

In this sample, this clonotype turned up a few times. CDR3 amino acids: CASSLGIGGGLKNEQFF. The CDR3 DNA follows: TGTGCCAGCAGCTTAGGGATCGGCGGGGGGCTAAAAAATGAGCAGTTCTTC. The chain couples TRBV7-9 to TRBJ2-1, with TRBD2 identical over 8 bases. CDR3 length equals 17 residues. The V segment lost 1 base and the J segment 7 bases; nucleotides outside the gene matches: 12. Germline-derived CDR1 and CDR2 are SEHNR and FQNEAQ (reference sequence).

The genes are TRBV7-8 and TRBJ2-7, with D possibly matching TRBD2 (6 bases). This CDR3 has 13 amino acids. Germline lookup yields CDR1 SGHVS and CDR2 FQNEAQ. CDR3 protein: CASSLGSAGEQYV. As DNA, the CDR3 is TGTGCCAGCAGTTTAGGGTCAGCGGGTGAGCAGTACGTC.

This clonotype was detected only a few times. As DNA, the CDR3 is TGCAGTGCTAACCGGGACGGACTACAAGAGACCCAGTACTTC. It translates to CSANRDGLQETQYF. This sequence joins TRBV20-1 and TRBJ2-5; a possible D gene is TRBD2 (6 bases). CDR1 is DFQATT and CDR2 is SNEGSKA in the germline V gene (reference sequence). V dropped 4 bases and J dropped 2 bases, with 14 bases sitting between them. The CDR3 covers 14 residues.

This clonotype has more than one count but fewer than ten. The chain links TRBV10-3 to TRBJ1-6; D unclear. Trimming removed 10 bases from V and 9 bases from J, with 16 bases in between. Germline values: CDR1 ENHRY, CDR2 SYGVKD. This CDR3 comprises 13 residues. CDR3 sequence reads: CATHPDPSSPLHF. The CDR3 coding sequence is TGTGCCACGCACCCGGACCCCTCTTCACCCCTCCACTTT.

The rearrangement joins TRBV2 to TRBJ2-5; 12 bases agree with TRBD1. The CDR3 covers 15 residues. The germline V gene has CDR1 SNHLY and CDR2 FYNNEI. The V segment lost 7 bases and the J segment 4 bases; nucleotides outside the gene matches: 7. The CDR3 nucleotides are TGTGCCAGCACTGGCCCGGGACAGGGGGCAGAGACCCAGTACTTC. This sequence encodes CASTGPGQGAETQYF. Filled out from reference TRBV2 and TRBJ2-5, the complete variable domain reads EPEVTQTPSHQVTQMGQEVILRCVPISNHLYFYWYRQILGQKVEFLVSFYNNEISEKSEIFDDQFSVERPDGSNFTLKIRSTKLEDSAMYFCASTGPGQGAETQYFGPGTRLLVL.

At least ten counts were recorded for this clonotype. This chain uses TRBV5-5 with TRBJ2-1; D perhaps matches TRBD2 (6 bases). Germline-derived CDR1 and CDR2 are SGHKS and YYEKEE (reference sequence). Trimming took off 1 base at V and 3 bases at J, with 17 bases between the two ends. The CDR3 loop spans 17 amino acids. CDR3 in DNA: TGTGCCAGCAGCTTGTTTCTCGGGGGAGTCTACTACAATGAGCAGTTCTTC. Translation: CASSLFLGGVYYNEQFF.

The table lists this clonotype with a few counts. The chain recombines TRBV9 with TRBJ1-1; 7 bases agree with TRBD1. CDR3 length: 14 amino acids. Germline CDR1 SGDLS, CDR2 YYNGEE. With V trimmed by 3 bases and J by 6 bases, 8 bases remained unmatched. This chain's CDR3 is CASSAYYRGAEAFF. CDR3 DNA sequence: TGTGCCAGCAGCGCCTACTACAGGGGTGCTGAAGCTTTCTTT.

This chain connects TRBV20-1 to TRBJ1-1, with TRBD1 identical over 11 bases. Germline assignment: CDR1 DFQATT and CDR2 SNEGSKA (reference sequence). V shed 2 bases, J shed 4 bases, and the junction held 9 bases outside the gene matches. The CDR3 contains 16 residues. The CDR3 loop is CSARPPDRGLFTEAFF. The CDR3 bases are TGCAGTGCTAGACCGCCGGACAGGGGGCTTTTCACTGAAGCTTTCTTT.

The rearrangement links TRBV12-3 or TRBV12-4 to TRBJ1-4, with unresolved D. Between the trimmed V and J ends, which lost 4 bases and 4 bases, there was a span of 10 bases. This CDR3 has 14 residues. CDR3 protein: CASSSLLFNEKLFF. In DNA form, the CDR3 reads TGTGCCAGCAGTTCGTTACTCTTTAATGAAAAACTGTTTTTT.

There are a few counts of this clonotype. The rearrangement links TRBV4-1 to TRBJ2-5; 10 bases align to TRBD2. Germline-derived CDR1 and CDR2 are MGHRA and YSYEKL. V lost 7 bases, J lost 4 bases, and 9 bases stayed unmatched. CDR3 length: 15 amino acids. The CDR3 nucleotides read TGCGCCAGCACCGCGGTGGGACTAGCGAGAGAGACCCAGTACTTC. Residues: CASTAVGLARETQYF.

This clonotype has just a few counts. V and J are TRBV12-3 or TRBV12-4 and TRBJ1-1, with 7 bases identical to TRBD1. The junction had 7 bases not matched to a gene; V was cut back by 5 bases and J by 1 base. The CDR3 totals 15 residues. The CDR3 DNA is TGTGCCAGCAGTCGGACAGGACGCCCGAACACTGAAGCTTTCTTT. This codes for CASSRTGRPNTEAFF.

This clonotype came up a few times. The genes are TRBV10-3 and TRBJ1-1; D possibly corresponds to TRBD1 (6 bases). V shed 6 bases and J shed 8 bases, with 16 bases lying between them. Germline values: CDR1 ENHRY, CDR2 SYGVKD. This CDR3 is built from 13 residues. CDR3 residues: CAIRGGGPTEAFF. The CDR3 nucleotides are TGTGCCATCAGAGGGGGAGGCCCGACCGAAGCTTTCTTT.

The J gene is TRBJ2-1, the V gene TRBV7-8; 8 bases line up with TRBD2. The V and J ends lost 5 bases and 7 bases, in that order; junction bases with no gene match: 13. This CDR3 has 16 residues. Per the germline V gene, CDR1 is SGHVS and CDR2 is FQNEAQ. The chain's CDR3 is CASSLRASGSNNEQFF. In DNA form, the CDR3 reads TGTGCCAGCAGCCTAAGGGCGAGCGGGAGTAATAATGAGCAGTTCTTC.

CDR3 DNA sequence: TGTGCCAGCAGCCGAACTAGGGACAGGGGTTTTCTGGCGCACGGAAATTCACCCCTCCACTTT. Translation gives CASSRTRDRGFLAHGNSPLHF. The V gene is TRBV3-1, the J gene TRBJ1-6, with TRBD1 matching 10 bases. Germline V gives CDR1 LGHDT, CDR2 YNNKEL (reference sequence). The junction had 22 bases not matched to a gene; V was cut back by 4 bases and J by 7 bases. This CDR3 comprises 21 residues.

The chain couples TRBV20-1 to TRBJ2-3; TRBD2 matches at 10 bases. Germline-derived CDR1 and CDR2 are DFQATT and SNEGSKA (reference sequence). Germline trimming cut 6 bases from V and 2 bases from J; bases unmatched to any gene: 5. The CDR3 length is 14 residues. CDR3 nucleotides: TGCAGTGCCAAACTAGCGGGGCTCACAGATACGCAGTATTTT. It is translated as CSAKLAGLTDTQYF.

In this sample, this clonotype turned up a few times. The chain couples TRBV2 to TRBJ2-1; 9 bases are shared with TRBD1. The V gene's germline CDR1 is SNHLY and CDR2 FYNNEI. The CDR3 runs 15 residues. Trimming removed 6 bases from V and 7 bases from J; junction bases left unmatched: 10. Written as DNA, the CDR3 is TGTGCCAGCAGAGTGGGACAGGGCGCGGTAAATGAGCAGTTCTTC. Protein sequence: CASRVGQGAVNEQFF.

The chain links TRBV4-2 to TRBJ2-5; 7 bases are a match to TRBD2. Trimming at V came to 1 base and at J to 3 bases, leaving 2 bases not matched to a gene. The CDR3 runs to 14 residues. The germline V gene has CDR1 LGHNA and CDR2 YNFKEQ. The DNA of the CDR3 is TGTGCCAGCAGCCAAGGGGGAGGGGAAGAGACCCAGTACTTC. Translation: CASSQGGGEETQYF.

About this clonotype: The missing conserved phenylalanine or tryptophan at the end of this CDR3 makes a read error likely. The J gene is TRBJ1-5, the V gene TRBV2, with TRBD1 matching over 9 bases. The CDR3 covers 16 residues. Unmatched junction bases numbered 7, after V lost 0 bases and J lost 7 bases. Looked up from germline, CDR1 is SNHLY and CDR2 is FYNNEI. CDR3 nucleotide sequence: TGTGCCAGCAGTGAAGCGCTACCGGGACAGGGCCAGCCCCAGCATCTT. Its protein product is CASSEALPGQGQPQHL.

This chain links TRBV7-8 with TRBJ2-3; possibly TRBD2 for D (8 bases). Germline assignment: CDR1 SGHVS and CDR2 FQNEAQ. Trimming pared 7 bases from V and 3 bases from J, leaving 17 bases between. This CDR3 spans 15 amino acids. Written as DNA, the CDR3 is TGTGCCAGCAACAGGGGCGGGAGGATGACAGATACGCAGTATTTT. Translation: CASNRGGRMTDTQYF.

The rearrangement links TRBV24-1 to TRBJ2-3, with D possibly TRBD1 on 6 matching bases. This CDR3 comprises 16 residues. V lost 8 bases, J lost 2 bases, and 19 bases lay in between. Germline values: CDR1 KGHDR, CDR2 SFDVKD. CDR3 protein: CATKANQGTHTDTQYF. CDR3 nucleotide sequence: TGTGCCACCAAGGCAAATCAGGGGACCCACACAGATACGCAGTATTTT.

This clonotype was counted many times. The chain couples TRBV11-2 to TRBJ1-4, with D possibly TRBD1 on 6 matching bases. The germline V gene has CDR1 SGHAT and CDR2 FQNNGV. Deletions cut 4 bases from V and 0 bases from J, with 6 bases between. The length of the CDR3 is 14 residues. Written as DNA, the CDR3 is TGTGCCAGCAGCTGGACAGCAACTAATGAAAAACTGTTTTTT. Amino acids: CASSWTATNEKLFF.